A single sample is the source of the 25 T cell receptor beta chains below, sequenced in a study of T cell responses to AZD1222 COVID-19 vaccine. The table came from immunoSEQ multiplex PCR; TCRdb's copy has only in-frame clones and leaves some out. The sample includes about 140,000 clones, 85% to 95% of them seen just once. The sample here was peripheral blood, taken on day 0 of AZD1222 vaccination. These receptors were taken from an adult in good health.

Only one count was recorded for this clone. The CDR3 is CASSLMSPSSNSPLHF. The DNA for the CDR3 is TGTGCCAGCAGCTTAATGTCTCCGTCTAGTAATTCACCCCTCCACTTT. The chain is built from TRBV11-2 and TRBJ1-6; D is undetermined. CDR1 and CDR2 (germline): SGHAT, FQNNGV. V was cut by 2 bases and J by 6 bases, with 14 bases left in between. There are 16 residues in the CDR3.

J is TRBJ2-5 and V is TRBV5-5; D is perhaps TRBD2 (5 bases). The CDR3 length is 12 residues. Germline CDR1 is SGHKS and CDR2 is YYEKEE (reference sequence). The germline V and J ends were trimmed by 4 bases and 2 bases, with 6 bases remaining between them. For the CDR3, the DNA is TGTGCCAGCAGCCCGGGACAAGAGACCCAGTACTTC. This encodes CASSPGQETQYF. The entire variable domain, with the rest obtained from reference TRBV5-5 and TRBJ2-5, is as follows: DAGVTQSPTHLIKTRGQQVTLRCSPISGHKSVSWYQQVLGQGPQFIFQYYEKEERGRGNFPDRFSARQFPNYSSELNVNALLLGDSALYLCASSPGQETQYFGPGTRLLVL.

The chain couples TRBV19 to TRBJ1-4; TRBD1 agrees at 10 bases. Germline V gene lookup returns CDR1 LNHDA and CDR2 SQIVND (reference sequence). Trimming took 6 bases from V and 4 from J; bases not matched to a gene: 5. The CDR3 has 15 residues. The CDR3 DNA sequence: TGTGCCAGTAGCCTTTGGACAGGGGGTAATGAAAAACTGTTTTTT. It yields the protein CASSLWTGGNEKLFF. Supplemented by reference TRBV19 and TRBJ1-4, the full variable domain reads DGGITQSPKYLFRKEGQNVTLSCEQNLNHDAMYWYRQDPGQGLRLIYYSQIVNDFQKGDIAEGYSVSREKKESFPLTVTSAQKNPTAFYLCASSLWTGGNEKLFFGSGTQLSVL.

This chain uses TRBV6-5 with TRBJ2-2, with unresolved D. The CDR3 extends over 15 amino acids. The germline CDR1 and CDR2 sequences are MNHEY and SVGAGI. With 1 base removed from V and 0 bases from J, the gap between germline ends came to 6 bases. CDR3 amino acids: CASSYFRSNTGELFF. DNA of the CDR3: TGTGCCAGCAGTTACTTTCGGTCGAACACCGGGGAGCTGTTTTTT.

This rearrangement joins TRBV5-6 to TRBJ1-1; possible D gene TRBD1, 5 bases. The germline V gene has CDR1 SGHDT and CDR2 YYEEEE. The CDR3 is 15 residues long. V lost 1 base and J lost 2, with 12 bases in between. CDR3 amino acids: CASSLLWDVNTEAFF. Written as DNA, the CDR3 is TGTGCCAGCAGCTTGCTCTGGGACGTAAACACTGAAGCTTTCTTT. The entire variable domain, with the rest obtained from reference TRBV5-6 and TRBJ1-1, is as follows: DAGVTQSPTHLIKTRGQQVTLRCSPKSGHDTVSWYQQALGQGPQFIFQYYEEEERQRGNFPDRFSGHQFPNYSSELNVNALLLGDSALYLCASSLLWDVNTEAFFGQGTRLTVV.

This clone was detected once. The rearrangement links TRBV6-5 to TRBJ1-5; D is ambiguous. Per germline, CDR1 MNHEY and CDR2 SVGAGI. V gave up 6 bases and J gave up 0 bases, with 12 bases separating them. This CDR3 has 15 amino acids. Here the CDR3 DNA reads TGTGCCAGCAGACCCCAGTCAGATAGCAATCAGCCCCAGCATTTT. Translation: CASRPQSDSNQPQHF.

The chain recombines TRBV6-1 with TRBJ1-5, with unresolved D. Trimming shortened V by 2 bases and J by 4 bases, and 9 bases separated the two germline ends. The CDR3 runs to 14 residues. From germline, CDR1 is MNHNS and CDR2 SASEGT. The CDR3 spells CASSEIGSNQPQHF. The CDR3 DNA is TGTGCCAGCAGTGAAATCGGCTCGAATCAGCCCCAGCATTTT.

The chain couples TRBV5-6 to TRBJ2-7; D possibly corresponds to TRBD2 (5 bases). The V gene lost 1 base and the J gene lost 3 bases, with 14 bases spanning the gap. The length of the CDR3 is 15 residues. Germline CDR1 and CDR2: SGHDT and YYEEEE. Written as DNA, the CDR3 is TGTGCCAGCAGCTTGTCCGCGGGTGCGGGCTACGAGCAGTACTTC. Translating it yields CASSLSAGAGYEQYF. The variable domain in full, with the rest retrieved from reference TRBV5-6 and TRBJ2-7, is DAGVTQSPTHLIKTRGQQVTLRCSPKSGHDTVSWYQQALGQGPQFIFQYYEEEERQRGNFPDRFSGHQFPNYSSELNVNALLLGDSALYLCASSLSAGAGYEQYFGPGTRLTVT.

Details on this clone: At one boundary the junction diverges from the germline segment, which might be a read error. This chain connects TRBV7-7 to TRBJ2-1; 7 bases align to TRBD1. The germline CDR1 and CDR2 sequences are SSHAT and FNYEAQ (reference sequence). The CDR3 covers 15 residues. The CDR3, as DNA: TGTGCTAGCAGCCATGACAGGGTTCCCTGGGAAGAGCAGTTCTTC. Translated, it gives CASSHDRVPWEEQFF.

This clone has just a few counts. This chain links TRBV12-3 or TRBV12-4 with TRBJ1-1; D possibly corresponds to TRBD1 (6 bases). The CDR3 has 13 amino acids. With 3 bases removed from V and 3 bases from J, the gap between germline ends came to 8 bases. The CDR3 reads CASSFRGHTEAFF. The CDR3 DNA reads as TGTGCCAGCAGTTTCCGGGGGCACACTGAAGCTTTCTTT.

The V call is TRBV6-5, the J call TRBJ2-3, with D possibly being TRBD1 or TRBD2 (5 bases each). V was cut by 4 bases and J by 6 bases, with 8 bases left in between. The CDR3 is made up of 12 amino acids. The germline gives CDR1 MNHEY, CDR2 SVGAGI. CDR3 residues: CASSFEGDTQYF. The CDR3 bases are TGTGCCAGCAGTTTCGAGGGGGATACGCAGTATTTT.

V gene TRBV5-4 combines with J gene TRBJ1-6, with 8 nucleotides matching TRBD1. The CDR3 spans 14 residues. Per germline, CDR1 SGHNT and CDR2 YYREEE (reference sequence). V gave up 2 bases and J gave up 6 bases; unmatched junction bases: 1. The CDR3 DNA follows: TGTGCCAGCAGCTTCGGACAGGGTAATTCACCCCTCCACTTT. Residues: CASSFGQGNSPLHF.

The chain employs TRBV6-5 and TRBJ1-5, with a tentative D call TRBD1 (5 bases). The CDR3 loop spans 16 amino acids. Germline CDR1 and CDR2: MNHEY and SVGAGI. V was pared by 0 bases and J by 7 bases, with 16 bases between. In DNA form, the CDR3 reads TGTGCCAGCAGTTACTCGAGGCAGGGATTAGGACAGCCCCAGCATTTT. This sequence encodes CASSYSRQGLGQPQHF.

J is TRBJ2-1 and V is TRBV6-5; 15 bases line up with TRBD2. CDR3 length equals 15 residues. V lost 6 bases, J lost 5 bases, and 2 bases stayed unmatched. Germline V gene lookup returns CDR1 MNHEY and CDR2 SVGAGI. This CDR3 is CASSGLAGGDNEQFF. The CDR3 DNA reads TGTGCCAGCAGCGGACTAGCGGGGGGGGACAATGAGCAGTTCTTC.

The sample holds one count of this clone. J is TRBJ2-3 and V is TRBV20-1; the match to TRBD2 covers 9 bases. The CDR3 contains 17 residues. Unmatched junction bases numbered 10, after V lost 3 bases and J lost 0 bases. The V gene's germline CDR1 is DFQATT and CDR2 SNEGSKA (reference sequence). The CDR3 here is CSASFLAGVPSTDTQYF. In DNA, the CDR3 is TGCAGTGCTAGTTTCTTAGCGGGGGTCCCTAGCACAGATACGCAGTATTTT.

This clone came up once. The J gene is TRBJ1-2, the V gene TRBV2; no reliable D call. This CDR3 contains 12 residues. The V gene lost 7 bases and the J gene lost 0 bases, with 6 bases spanning the gap. Germline V gene sequence: CDR1 SNHLY, CDR2 FYNNEI. The CDR3, as DNA: TGTGCCAGCACCTTGTCTAACTATGGCTACACCTTC. It yields the protein CASTLSNYGYTF.

The chain is built from TRBV5-1 and TRBJ1-1, with TRBD1 matching 9 bases. The V and J ends lost 3 bases and 10 bases, in that order; junction bases with no gene match: 13. The CDR3 length is 15 residues. Germline V gene sequence: CDR1 SGHRS, CDR2 YFSETQ. Written as DNA, the CDR3 is TGCGCCAGCAGCTATACAGGGGGCACGCGGGTTGGAGCTTTCTTT. Protein sequence: CASSYTGGTRVGAFF.

This clone was found once. The rearrangement uses TRBV19 and TRBJ1-5; D remains unclear. The CDR3 length is 14 residues. The germline CDR1 and CDR2 sequences are LNHDA and SQIVND (reference sequence). Between the trimmed V and J ends, which lost 1 base and 3 bases, there was a span of 7 bases. CDR3: CASSIVALNQPQHF. CDR3 bases: TGTGCCAGTAGTATAGTGGCCCTCAATCAGCCCCAGCATTTT.

The genes are TRBV9 and TRBJ1-4; D unresolved. Looked up from germline, CDR1 is SGDLS and CDR2 is YYNGEE. V lost 0 bases and J 4 bases, leaving 10 bases between the germline ends. The CDR3 spans 15 residues. Here the CDR3 reads CASSVEGQHNEKLFF. CDR3 bases: TGTGCCAGCAGCGTAGAGGGCCAGCATAATGAAAAACTGTTTTTT.

The V and J genes are TRBV9 and TRBJ2-7; 8 nucleotides align to TRBD1. Germline V lookup: CDR1 SGDLS, CDR2 YYNGEE. This CDR3 has 14 amino acids. Unmatched junction bases numbered 5, after V lost 4 bases and J lost 2 bases. The CDR3 DNA reads TGTGCCAGCAGCCCTTGGACAGGGACCTACGAGCAGTACTTC. Its protein is CASSPWTGTYEQYF.

V is TRBV3-1 (or the pseudogene TRBV3-2) and J is TRBJ1-6, with no clear D. The CDR3 length is 14 residues. Germline V lookup: CDR1 LGHDT, CDR2 YNNKEL (reference sequence). Trimming shortened V by 0 bases and J by 7 bases, and 7 bases separated the two germline ends. CDR3 bases: TGTGCCAGCAGCCAAGAGGGGAGAAATTCACCCCTCCACTTT. Residues: CASSQEGRNSPLHF.

The CDR3 sequence: CAWSITGATEAFF. In nucleotides, the CDR3 is TGTGCCTGGTCCATAACAGGGGCCACTGAAGCTTTCTTT. This chain joins TRBV30 and TRBJ1-1, with 7 bases fitting TRBD1. The CDR3 contains 13 residues. V shed 5 bases and J 4 bases; nucleotides not matched to a gene: 7. The V gene's germline CDR1 is GTSNPN and CDR2 SVGIG (reference sequence).

This clone was picked up one time. The gene calls are TRBV3-1 (or the pseudogene TRBV3-2) and TRBJ1-2; tentatively, D is TRBD1 (6 bases). The CDR3 consists of 14 residues. With 6 bases removed from V and 4 bases from J, the gap between germline ends came to 15 bases. Germline-derived CDR1 and CDR2 are LGHDT and YNNKEL (reference sequence). CDR3 bases: TGTGCCAGCAGTCCACAGGGCCACCCCTATGGCTACACCTTC. This gives the protein CASSPQGHPYGYTF.

The chain is built from TRBV3-1 (or the pseudogene TRBV3-2) and TRBJ2-2; no definite D call. V dropped 6 bases and J dropped 5 bases, with 10 bases sitting between them. The CDR3 has 13 amino acids. Looked up from germline, CDR1 is LGHDT and CDR2 is YNNKEL (reference sequence). CDR3 nucleotides: TGTGCCAGCAGACGCTATCAGACCGGGGAGCTGTTTTTT. Its protein is CASRRYQTGELFF.

This chain joins TRBV5-8 and TRBJ2-1, with TRBD2 matching over 7 bases. Germline CDR1 SGHTS, CDR2 YDEGEE. Trimming removed 0 bases from V and 4 bases from J; junction bases left unmatched: 7. This CDR3 is built from 16 residues. The CDR3 loop is CASSLGVAGVYNEQFF. DNA of the CDR3: TGTGCCAGCAGCTTGGGGGTTGCGGGGGTTTACAATGAGCAGTTCTTC.